This note documents a single T cell receptor (beta chain) sequence. The data derive from a study of radiation and T cells in renal cell carcinoma. Sequenced by immunoSEQ multiplex PCR; TCRdb stores in-frame clones only, minus some. The sample has some 14,000 clones; about three fifths are singletons. Treatment meaning: 15 Gy SBRT to primary tumor, nephrectomy 4 weeks later. Germline-derived CDR1 and CDR2 are SGHRS and YFSETQ. The CDR3 has 16 residues. Germline trimming cut 2 bases from V and 1 base from J; bases unmatched to any gene: 5. Sequenced here: tumor tissue, sampled from a patient whose treatment included radiotherapy and nephrectomy. The chain couples TRBV5-1 to TRBJ2-2; TRBD1 agrees at 7 bases. The sequence was obtained from a woman in her 70s with renal cell carcinoma. The CDR3 sequence is CASSFPRTGNTGELFF. CDR3 coding DNA: TGCGCCAGCAGCTTCCCCCGGACAGGGAACACCGGGGAGCTGTTTTTT.